One and the same sample provided the 24 T cell receptor beta chains below, sequenced in a study of T cells after yellow fever vaccination (dated by TCRdb to the late 2010s). Libraries came from 5' RACE. Reads for this sample came from an Illumina HiSeq 2500. The public sequencing data were trimmed at Q25 with fastp and processed into clonotypes with MiXCR by TCRdb, which kept only in-frame beta chains. Every distinct CDR3 protein forms one entry, paired with its most common genes and DNA. The table for this sample lists 620,000 or so distinct CDR3 sequences; approximately 13% of them were counted only once. The ten top clones hold about 15% of the sample. In the paper's terms, the treatment or condition label means: live attenuated yellow fever vaccine strain. The sequences come from PBMCs, collected on the day of the yellow fever booster vaccination. The source of these receptors is a man younger than 40 who received the YFV17D yellow fever vaccine.

This clonotype showed up many times. The genes are TRBV29-1 and TRBJ2-7; tentatively, D is TRBD1 (6 bases). The V end was cut by 6 bases, the J end by 6 bases, with 12 bases between. CDR1 SQVTM and CDR2 ANQGSEA come from the germline V gene. This CDR3 has 11 amino acids. The CDR3 DNA follows: TGCAGCGTAGGATCAGGGGCCGAGCAGTACTTC. As protein: CSVGSGAEQYF.

This clonotype was seen a handful of times. The chain carries TRBV7-2 and TRBJ1-6; possible D gene TRBD1, 5 bases. V shed 5 bases and J shed 7 bases, with 18 bases lying between them. The germline V gene encodes CDR1 SGHTA and CDR2 FQGNSA. This CDR3 has 16 amino acids. CDR3 nucleotides: TGTGCCAGCAGCCCATCGGCGGGGGTAGTAAATTCACCCCTCCACTTT. Translating gives CASSPSAGVVNSPLHF.

This clonotype was seen only a few times. This chain links TRBV25-1 with TRBJ1-2; 7 nucleotides agree with TRBD1. J gave up 4 bases and V 8 bases, and 13 bases lay outside the gene matches. CDR3 length equals 15 residues. The germline V gene has CDR1 MGHDK and CDR2 SYGVNS. The CDR3 DNA reads TGTGCCAGCCAGGGGGTAGGGGCCGGGACCTATGGCTACACCTTC. As protein: CASQGVGAGTYGYTF.

This clonotype was seen only a few times. The gene calls are TRBV30 and TRBJ2-5; D possibly corresponds to TRBD2 (5 bases). The CDR3 length is 14 residues. Germline V lookup: CDR1 GTSNPN, CDR2 SVGIG (reference sequence). With 4 bases removed from V and 4 bases from J, the gap between germline ends came to 16 bases. The CDR3 DNA reads TGTGCCTGGACTGGCCGAGGGAAAAGAGAGACCCAGTACTTC. This encodes CAWTGRGKRETQYF.

The CDR3 loop is CASSFVGTGNTEAFF. CDR3 nucleotides: TGTGCCAGCAGCTTTGTCGGGACAGGAAACACTGAAGCTTTCTTT. V usage is TRBV7-9 and J usage is TRBJ1-1; 8 nucleotides match TRBD1. The ends lost 3 bases at V and 2 bases at J; junction bases unmatched: 5. The CDR3 has 15 amino acids. CDR1 and CDR2 from the germline V gene are SEHNR and FQNEAQ (reference sequence).

This chain connects TRBV4-2 to TRBJ2-3; 10 bases agree with TRBD2. J lost 6 bases, V lost 0 bases, and 9 bases had no gene match. Germline CDR1 reads LGHNA; CDR2 reads YNFKEQ. The CDR3 totals 17 residues. The CDR3 reads CASSQDAFLAGVDTQYF. CDR3 nucleotides: TGTGCCAGCAGCCAAGATGCTTTTCTAGCGGGAGTGGATACGCAGTATTTT.

This chain joins TRBV9 and TRBJ2-5; 14 bases line up with TRBD2. The germline V gene has CDR1 SGDLS and CDR2 YYNGEE. V was clipped by 3 bases and J by 5 bases; unmatched bases: 3. The CDR3 spans 15 residues. DNA of the CDR3: TGTGCCAGCAGCGCGGGACTAGCGGGAGTTGAGACCCAGTACTTC. It codes for CASSAGLAGVETQYF.

The rearrangement links TRBV19 to TRBJ2-3, with D perhaps TRBD1 (6 bases). This CDR3 comprises 13 residues. CDR1 is LNHDA and CDR2 is SQIVND in the germline V gene (reference sequence). V lost 6 bases and J 5 bases, leaving 12 bases between the germline ends. DNA of the CDR3: TGTGCCAGTAGGGAGAGACAGGAAGATACGCAGTATTTT. It is translated as CASRERQEDTQYF.

Details on this clonotype: Germline is not matched at one junction end, which may reflect a read error. This chain connects TRBV29-1 to TRBJ1-3; the D is unclear. Germline loops: CDR1 SQVTM, CDR2 ANQGSEA. CDR3 length equals 11 residues. This CDR3 is CRVGYGNTIYF. The CDR3 DNA sequence: TGCAGAGTTGGTTACGGAAACACCATATATTTT.

In regard to this clonotype: Germline is not matched at one junction end, which may reflect a read error. The chain carries TRBV20-1 and TRBJ2-1, with 11 bases fitting TRBD2. The CDR3 runs 19 residues. Germline V gives CDR1 DFQATT, CDR2 SNEGSKA (reference sequence). CDR3 region: CRARDWALAGGGGPNEQFF. The CDR3, as DNA: TGCAGGGCTAGAGATTGGGCCCTAGCGGGAGGAGGGGGGCCCAATGAGCAGTTCTTC.

This clonotype came up a few times. The rearrangement uses TRBV20-1 and TRBJ2-7; a possible D gene is TRBD2 (6 bases). V dropped 5 bases and J dropped 2 bases, with 16 bases sitting between them. This CDR3 contains 14 residues. Germline V gives CDR1 DFQATT, CDR2 SNEGSKA (reference sequence). The CDR3 region has the DNA TGCAGTGCTTCGGGGCTAGCGCCTACCTACGAGCAGTACTTC. Amino acid sequence: CSASGLAPTYEQYF.

CDR3 protein: CAASRENTEAFF. The CDR3 region has the DNA TGTGCCGCCTCGCGAGAGAACACTGAAGCTTTCTTT. V gene TRBV19 combines with J gene TRBJ1-1; D gene unclear. The CDR3 totals 12 residues. Germline CDR1 is LNHDA and CDR2 is SQIVND (reference sequence). Trimming took off 11 bases at V and 1 base at J, with 11 bases between the two ends.

This clonotype was found a few times. This rearrangement joins TRBV9 to TRBJ1-1; D possibly corresponds to TRBD1 (5 bases). V was trimmed by 0 bases and J by 11 bases, leaving 14 bases between them. The CDR3 extends over 13 amino acids. Germline CDR1 SGDLS, CDR2 YYNGEE. The chain's CDR3 is CASSVAMGREAFF. CDR3 DNA sequence: TGTGCCAGCAGCGTAGCTATGGGACGGGAGGCTTTCTTT.

This clonotype appeared many times. J is TRBJ2-2 and V is TRBV28; D is ambiguous. V was shortened by 3 bases and J by 1 base, with 12 bases between the two germline ends. There are 16 residues in the CDR3. In germline, CDR1 is MDHEN, CDR2 SYDVKM. CDR3 protein: CASSFSAQLNTGELFF. The CDR3 nucleotides are TGTGCCAGCAGTTTCTCAGCCCAGTTGAACACCGGGGAGCTGTTTTTT. The full variable domain, with the rest looked up from reference TRBV28 and TRBJ2-2, is DVKVTQSSRYLVKRTGEKVFLECVQDMDHENMFWYRQDPGLGLRLIYFSYDVKMKEKGDIPEGYSVSREKKERFSLILESASTNQTSMYLCASSFSAQLNTGELFFGEGSRLTVL.

This clonotype was found a few times. The genes are TRBV18 and TRBJ1-5; unclear D gene. This CDR3 region has 13 residues. The V end was cut by 1 base, the J end by 6 bases, with 7 bases between. The germline gives CDR1 KGHSH, CDR2 LQKENI. The CDR3 spells CASSPRVGQPQHF. The CDR3 DNA reads as TGTGCCAGCTCACCACGGGTGGGTCAGCCCCAGCATTTT.

The chain couples TRBV30 to TRBJ2-4, with D maybe TRBD1 (5 bases). Germline CDR1 and CDR2: GTSNPN and SVGIG (reference sequence). V was pared by 0 bases and J by 0 bases, with 12 bases between. The CDR3 is 16 residues long. The CDR3 reads CAWSVGATIAKNIQYF. In DNA, the CDR3 is TGTGCCTGGAGTGTAGGGGCCACCATAGCCAAAAACATTCAGTACTTC.

The gene calls are TRBV15 and TRBJ2-5; 7 positions agree with TRBD2. The trim removed 7 bases at V and 2 bases at J, leaving 7 bases unmatched. From germline, CDR1 is LNHNV and CDR2 YYDKDF (reference sequence). This CDR3 spans 14 amino acids. The CDR3 DNA reads as TGTGCCACCACGTCACGGGGGGTACAAGAGACCCAGTACTTC. Protein sequence: CATTSRGVQETQYF.

In this sample, this clonotype turned up many times. The V gene is TRBV12-3 or TRBV12-4, the J gene TRBJ1-2, with D perhaps TRBD1 (5 bases). V was pared by 6 bases and J by 4 bases, with 18 bases between. There are 15 residues in the CDR3. Here the CDR3 reads CASSRDSGDAYGYTF. In DNA, the CDR3 is TGTGCCAGCAGCCGAGACTCCGGGGACGCCTATGGCTACACCTTC.

This clonotype appeared many times. This chain joins TRBV7-8 and TRBJ2-2; 14 bases map to TRBD2. Trimming removed 5 bases from V and 6 bases from J; junction bases left unmatched: 8. The length of the CDR3 is 17 residues. The germline CDR1 and CDR2 sequences are SGHVS and FQNEAQ. The CDR3 nucleotides read TGTGCCAGCAGCCTCGGGACTAGCGGGAGTGTGGCCGGGGAGCTGTTTTTT. Amino acids: CASSLGTSGSVAGELFF.

This clonotype was observed at least ten times. This chain connects TRBV7-2 to TRBJ1-4, with D perhaps matching TRBD1 (5 bases). This CDR3 is 16 amino acids long. V was trimmed by 0 bases and J by 7 bases, leaving 15 bases between them. CDR1 SGHTA and CDR2 FQGNSA come from the germline V gene. For the CDR3, the DNA is TGTGCCAGCAGCTTAGCCCCTCCCGGGGGTGGTGAAAAACTGTTTTTT. Translation: CASSLAPPGGGEKLFF. Together with reference TRBV7-2 and TRBJ1-4, the CDR3 gives the full variable domain: GAGVSQSPSNKVTEKGKDVELRCDPISGHTALYWYRQSLGQGLEFLIYFQGNSAPDKSGLPSDRFSAERTGGSVSTLTIQRTQQEDSAVYLCASSLAPPGGGEKLFFGSGTQLSVL.

This clonotype was counted between two and nine times. The chain links TRBV2 to TRBJ2-5; the D is unclear. The germline gives CDR1 SNHLY, CDR2 FYNNEI. Trimming left V 9 bases short and J 2 bases short, with 10 bases between. The CDR3 spans 12 residues. The CDR3 coding sequence is TGTGCCAGTAACAGCGTTCAAGAGACCCAGTACTTC. It translates to CASNSVQETQYF.

This rearrangement joins TRBV14 to TRBJ2-7; the D gene is possibly TRBD1 (6 bases). The germline gives CDR1 SGHDN, CDR2 FVKESK. This CDR3 is built from 15 residues. V was shortened by 1 base and J by 3 bases, with 13 bases between the two germline ends. The CDR3 sequence: CASSQGPGTYYEQYF. CDR3 sequence (DNA): TGTGCCAGCAGCCAAGGCCCCGGGACATACTACGAGCAGTACTTC.

Only a few counts were recorded for this clonotype. J is TRBJ2-7 and V is TRBV18; D could derive from TRBD1 or TRBD2 (6 bases each). The CDR3 contains 13 residues. The V gene's germline CDR1 is KGHSH and CDR2 LQKENI. V lost 6 bases and J 7 bases, leaving 16 bases between the germline ends. The CDR3 protein is CASSREGGWEQYF. DNA for the CDR3: TGTGCCAGCTCTCGTGAGGGGGGCTGGGAGCAGTACTTC. Complete variable domain (other parts from reference TRBV18 and TRBJ2-7): NAGVMQNPRHLVRRRGQEARLRCSPMKGHSHVYWYRQLPEEGLKFMVYLQKENIIDESGMPKERFSAEFPKEGPSILRIQQVVRGDSAAYFCASSREGGWEQYFGPGTRLTVT.

This rearrangement joins TRBV14 to TRBJ2-5, with TRBD1 as a possible D gene (6 bases). Trimming took 3 bases from V and 2 from J, leaving 13 bases between them. Germline V gene data show CDR1 as SGHDN and CDR2 as FVKESK. The CDR3 has 15 amino acids. The CDR3 DNA sequence: TGTGCCAGCAGCCACTTCTGGGGGCAGCAAGAGACCCAGTACTTC. Encoded protein: CASSHFWGQQETQYF.